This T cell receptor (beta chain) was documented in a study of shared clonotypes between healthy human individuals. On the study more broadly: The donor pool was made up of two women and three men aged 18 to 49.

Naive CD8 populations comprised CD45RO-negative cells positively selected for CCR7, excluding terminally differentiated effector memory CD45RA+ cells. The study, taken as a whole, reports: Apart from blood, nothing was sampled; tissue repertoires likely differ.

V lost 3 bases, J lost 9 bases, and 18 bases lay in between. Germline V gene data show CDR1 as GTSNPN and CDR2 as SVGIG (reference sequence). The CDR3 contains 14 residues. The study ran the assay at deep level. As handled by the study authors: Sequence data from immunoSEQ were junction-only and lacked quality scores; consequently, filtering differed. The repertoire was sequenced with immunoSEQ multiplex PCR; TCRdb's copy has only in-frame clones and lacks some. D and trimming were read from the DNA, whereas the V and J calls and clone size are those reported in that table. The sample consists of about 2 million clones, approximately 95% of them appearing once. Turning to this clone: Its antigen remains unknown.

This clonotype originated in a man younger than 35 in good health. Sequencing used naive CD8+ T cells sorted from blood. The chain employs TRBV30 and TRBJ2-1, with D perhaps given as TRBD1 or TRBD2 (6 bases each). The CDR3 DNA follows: TGTGCCTGGAGCCTCCGGGGCGAGGGGGGTGAGCAGTTCTTC. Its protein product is CAWSLRGEGGEQFF.